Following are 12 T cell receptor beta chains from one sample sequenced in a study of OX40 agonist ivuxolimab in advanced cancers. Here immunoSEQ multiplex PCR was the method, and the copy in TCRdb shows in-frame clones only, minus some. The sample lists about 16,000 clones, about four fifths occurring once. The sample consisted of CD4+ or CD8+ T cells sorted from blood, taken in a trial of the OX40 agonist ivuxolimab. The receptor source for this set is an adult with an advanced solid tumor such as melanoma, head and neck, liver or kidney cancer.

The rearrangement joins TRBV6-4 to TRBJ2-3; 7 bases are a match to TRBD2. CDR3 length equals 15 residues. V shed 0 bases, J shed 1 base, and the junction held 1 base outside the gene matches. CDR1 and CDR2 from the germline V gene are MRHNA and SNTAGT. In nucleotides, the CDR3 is TGTGCCAGCAGTGACTCGGGGGGGGGCACAGATACGCAGTATTTT. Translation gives CASSDSGGGTDTQYF.

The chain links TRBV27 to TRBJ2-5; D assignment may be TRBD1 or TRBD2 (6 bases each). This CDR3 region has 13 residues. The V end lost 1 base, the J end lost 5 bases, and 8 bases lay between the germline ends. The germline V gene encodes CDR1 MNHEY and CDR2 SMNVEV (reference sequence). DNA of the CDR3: TGTGCCAGCAGTTTATGGAGGGGGGAGACCCAGTACTTC. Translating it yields CASSLWRGETQYF.

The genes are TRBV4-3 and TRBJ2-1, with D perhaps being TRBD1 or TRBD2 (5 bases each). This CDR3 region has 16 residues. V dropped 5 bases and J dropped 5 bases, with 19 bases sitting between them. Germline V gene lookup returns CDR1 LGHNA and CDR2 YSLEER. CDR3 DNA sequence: TGCGCCAGCAGCTCTCCCGGGGCCAGTGCCCACAATGAGCAGTTCTTC. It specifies CASSSPGASAHNEQFF.

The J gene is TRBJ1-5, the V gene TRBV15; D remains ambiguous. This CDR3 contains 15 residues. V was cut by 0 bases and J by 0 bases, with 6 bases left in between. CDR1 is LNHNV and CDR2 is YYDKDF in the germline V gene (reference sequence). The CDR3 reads CATSREPYSNQPQHF. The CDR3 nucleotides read TGTGCCACCAGCAGAGAGCCTTATAGCAATCAGCCCCAGCATTTT.

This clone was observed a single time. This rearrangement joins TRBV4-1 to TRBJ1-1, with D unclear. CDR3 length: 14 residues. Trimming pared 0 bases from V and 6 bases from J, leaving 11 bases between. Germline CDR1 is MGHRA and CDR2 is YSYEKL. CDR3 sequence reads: CASSQDPGGPEAFF. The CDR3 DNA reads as TGCGCCAGCAGCCAAGACCCAGGAGGGCCTGAAGCTTTCTTT.

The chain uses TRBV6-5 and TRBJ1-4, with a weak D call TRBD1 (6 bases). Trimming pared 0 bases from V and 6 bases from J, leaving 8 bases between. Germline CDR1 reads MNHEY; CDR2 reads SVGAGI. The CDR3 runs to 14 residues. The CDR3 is CASSYSDRYEKLFF. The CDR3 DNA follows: TGTGCCAGCAGTTACTCGGACAGATATGAAAAACTGTTTTTT.

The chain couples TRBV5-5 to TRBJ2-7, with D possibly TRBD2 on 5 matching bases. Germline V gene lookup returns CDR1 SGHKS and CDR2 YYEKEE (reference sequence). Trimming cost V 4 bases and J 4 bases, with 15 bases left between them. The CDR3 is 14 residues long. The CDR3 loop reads CASSVPQGGYEQYF. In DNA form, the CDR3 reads TGTGCCAGCAGCGTCCCACAAGGAGGATACGAGCAGTACTTC.

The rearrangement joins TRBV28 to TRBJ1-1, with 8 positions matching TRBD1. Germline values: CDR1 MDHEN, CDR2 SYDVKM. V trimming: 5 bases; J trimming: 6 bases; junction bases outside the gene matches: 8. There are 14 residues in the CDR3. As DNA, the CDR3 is TGTGCCAGCAGTCCCGTGGACAGGGAACCTGAAGCTTTCTTT. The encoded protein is CASSPVDREPEAFF.

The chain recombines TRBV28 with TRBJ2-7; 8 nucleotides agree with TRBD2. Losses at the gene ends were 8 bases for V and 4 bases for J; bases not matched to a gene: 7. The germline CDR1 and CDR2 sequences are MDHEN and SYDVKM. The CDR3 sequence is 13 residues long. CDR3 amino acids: CASSGGGFYEQYF. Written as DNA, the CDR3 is TGTGCCAGCTCGGGGGGGGGCTTTTACGAGCAGTACTTC.

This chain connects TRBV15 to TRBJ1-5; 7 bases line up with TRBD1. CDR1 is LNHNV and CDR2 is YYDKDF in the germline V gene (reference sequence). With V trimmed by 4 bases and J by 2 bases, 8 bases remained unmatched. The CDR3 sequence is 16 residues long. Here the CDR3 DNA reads TGTGCCACCAGCATTTCAGACAGGGTTGGCAATCAGCCCCAGCATTTT. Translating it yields CATSISDRVGNQPQHF.

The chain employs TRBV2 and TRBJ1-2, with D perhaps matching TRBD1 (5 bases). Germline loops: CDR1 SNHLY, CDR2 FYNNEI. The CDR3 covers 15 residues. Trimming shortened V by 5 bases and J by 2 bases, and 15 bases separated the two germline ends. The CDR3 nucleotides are TGTGCCAGCAGTCCTCGGGGGGATCGGAACTATGGCTACACCTTC. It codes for CASSPRGDRNYGYTF.

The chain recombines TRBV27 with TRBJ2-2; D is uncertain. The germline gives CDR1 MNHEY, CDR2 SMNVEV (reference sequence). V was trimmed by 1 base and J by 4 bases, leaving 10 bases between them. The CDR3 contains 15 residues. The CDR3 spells CASSLLAQFTGELFF. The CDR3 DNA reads TGTGCCAGCAGTTTATTAGCTCAATTCACCGGGGAGCTGTTTTTT.